This TCR beta chain was documented in a study of blood T cell repertoires in COVID-19. Assay used: immunoSEQ multiplex PCR; TCRdb lists only in-frame clones, some missing. Altogether about 480,000 clones are present, approximately 90% being singletons, with the ten largest covering 10% to 15%. The CDR3 sequence is 13 residues long. CDR1 is SNHLY and CDR2 is FYNNEI in the germline V gene. V lost 7 bases and J 0 bases, leaving 9 bases between the germline ends. The receptor comes from a woman aged 45-60 years with COVID-19, enrolled during active disease. V and J are TRBV2 and TRBJ1-1; TRBD1 might be the D (5 bases). The sample was peripheral blood. The CDR3 loop is CASTMDMNTEAFF. The CDR3, as DNA: TGTGCCAGCACTATGGACATGAACACTGAAGCTTTCTTT.